The entry below describes one T cell receptor beta chain. What it binds is unknown. The data derive from a study of T cell responses to AZD1222 COVID-19 vaccine. Study findings and constraints: With two AZD1222 doses given, Spike-specific TCR breadth and depth both rose.

The CDR3 spans 15 residues. Germline V gene data show CDR1 as SGHTA and CDR2 as FQGNSA. The V end lost 4 bases, the J end lost 3 bases, and 15 bases lay between the germline ends. TCRdb keeps only in-frame clones here, not all; method: immunoSEQ multiplex PCR. This sample has around 92,000 clones; roughly 91% occur once, and the top ten carry 22%. The material sequenced was peripheral blood, taken on day 0 of AZD1222 vaccination. The chain carries TRBV7-2 and TRBJ1-1; D is perhaps TRBD1 (6 bases). The TCR sequence derives from an adult in good health. Written as DNA, the CDR3 is TGTGCCAGCAGCTCCGGGATTGGGGGCCACACTGAAGCTTTCTTT. Translating gives CASSSGIGGHTEAFF.